This entry lists 3 T cell receptor beta chains sequenced from one sample in a study of PD-1 blockade in classical Hodgkin lymphoma. Each patient relapsed following autologous stem cell transplantation, and prior brentuximab vedotin exposure differed. The assay was immunoSEQ multiplex PCR, and TCRdb's table has in-frame clones only and misses some. The sample yields about 94,000 clones, 89% seen once. Sequencing used peripheral blood mononuclear cells (PBMCs), obtained before the second cycle of nivolumab. These receptors were taken from a human donor with classical Hodgkin lymphoma.

The rearrangement uses TRBV27 and TRBJ2-1; D is unresolved. This CDR3 is built from 12 residues. Trimming left V 6 bases short and J 4 bases short, with 7 bases between. Germline V lookup: CDR1 MNHEY, CDR2 SMNVEV (reference sequence). CDR3 loop: CASRTPYNEQFF. CDR3 DNA: TGTGCCAGCAGGACGCCTTACAATGAGCAGTTCTTC.

The rearrangement joins TRBV19 to TRBJ1-5; D is perhaps TRBD1 (6 bases). The CDR3 has 16 amino acids. V was shortened by 5 bases and J by 5 bases, with 19 bases between the two germline ends. CDR1 and CDR2 from the germline V gene are LNHDA and SQIVND (reference sequence). DNA for the CDR3: TGTGCCAGTAGTCGGTTCAGGGAGGGGGACGATCAGCCCCAGCATTTT. Translating it yields CASSRFREGDDQPQHF.

The CDR3 loop is CASSVVRGLAEQGETQYF. CDR3 in DNA: TGTGCCAGCAGCGTAGTCAGGGGACTAGCGGAACAGGGAGAGACCCAGTACTTC. V is TRBV9 and J is TRBJ2-5; TRBD2 matches at 11 bases. Germline V gives CDR1 SGDLS, CDR2 YYNGEE. Trimming took 0 bases from V and 4 from J; bases not matched to a gene: 11. This CDR3 contains 18 residues.